A selection of T cell receptor beta chains follows, all from one sample in a study of blood T cell repertoires in COVID-19. Method: immunoSEQ multiplex PCR; TCRdb's copy keeps in-frame clones and lacks some. The sample shows 300,000 to 350,000 clones, around 80% of them seen only once. The specimen was peripheral blood. Every receptor here comes from a young man with active or convalescent COVID-19. The conserved cysteine and the conserved F or W are not part of the CDR3 here. Size is omitted from some rows. Given values are once, few, many or a class for expanded clones.

v_call,j_call,clone_size,cdr3_aa
TRBV5-1,TRBJ1-2,-,ASSLELNNYGYT
TRBV7-2,TRBJ2-2,-,ASTQGPGTGELF
TRBV13,TRBJ1-6,-,ASRGRGSPLH
TRBV4-1,TRBJ1-5,-,ASSQDGTGGYSNQPQH
TRBV6-4,TRBJ2-5,-,ASSGQTGGGETQY
TRBV12-3/TRBV12-4,TRBJ2-6,-,ASTQGGANVLT
TRBV12-3/TRBV12-4,TRBJ2-7,-,ASSRYGSEQY
TRBV20-1,TRBJ2-4,-,SASLGGKNIQY
TRBV5-1,TRBJ2-2,-,ASQTGAPNTGELF
TRBV27,TRBJ2-3,-,ASPRTSDRRGTDTQY
TRBV7-2,TRBJ2-1,-,ASSLGLRGYSYNEQF
TRBV7-9,TRBJ1-2,-,ASSSPVGYT
TRBV5-6,TRBJ2-4,-,ASSGGGKGIQY
TRBV4-3,TRBJ1-1,-,ASSHPGQGDTEAF
TRBV7-9,TRBJ2-3,-,ASSINGDTQY
TRBV7-2,TRBJ2-2,few,ASSFRDLRGGELF
TRBV19,TRBJ1-2,-,ASSNTRQGYGYT
TRBV7-2,TRBJ2-7,-,ASSQTGNSYEQY
TRBV6-5,TRBJ2-1,-,ASSYLSRRAVEQF
TRBV30,TRBJ2-4,-,AWSGRGWAKNIQY
TRBV9,TRBJ2-5,-,ASSTRGETQY
TRBV9,TRBJ2-3,-,ASSSQRGALAY
TRBV24-1,TRBJ2-1,-,ATSDGRASGFGIDEQF
TRBV6-5,TRBJ2-1,-,ASSYGGSSYNEQF
TRBV5-4,TRBJ2-5,-,ASSFGQGLGETQY
TRBV4-3,TRBJ1-2,-,ASSQDNRAYGYT
TRBV11-1,TRBJ2-1,-,ASSTGSGGNYNEQF
TRBV4-2,TRBJ1-5,-,ASSQEGGWTGVSQPQH
TRBV28,TRBJ1-5,-,ASSLRGWGNNQPQH
TRBV19,TRBJ2-2,-,ASSRFRELF
TRBV5-1,TRBJ2-7,-,ASATGAFSEQY
TRBV15,TRBJ2-1,-,ATSREVLAGYNEQF
TRBV9,TRBJ2-7,-,ASSVQGVASYEQY
TRBV2,TRBJ2-1,-,ASSEAERGRDEQF
TRBV4-1,TRBJ1-1,-,ASTQGEAGNTEAF
TRBV11-2,TRBJ1-6,-,ASSLKPENSPLH
TRBV2,TRBJ2-1,-,ASRDRGTYNEQF
TRBV11-2,TRBJ2-7,-,ASSLFGEQY
TRBV7-2,TRBJ2-3,-,ASSPGTSGLRDTQY
TRBV5-4,TRBJ1-6,few,ASSFGRSHDSPLH
TRBV6-6,TRBJ2-5,-,ASKIRETQY
TRBV6-5,TRBJ1-1,-,ASSTALGETEAF
TRBV13,TRBJ1-1,-,ASTSGTANTEAF
TRBV6-5,TRBJ1-3,once,ASSRVGNTIY
TRBV6-5,TRBJ2-5,-,ASRPLVVETQY
TRBV10-3,TRBJ1-2,-,AIRGTGANYGYT
TRBV28,TRBJ1-1,-,ATRDRWNTEAF
TRBV6-2/TRBV6-3,TRBJ1-5,-,ASSTDRGGQPQH
TRBV18,TRBJ1-5,-,ASSSSGVNQPQH